This T cell receptor beta chain was profiled in a study of cytomegalovirus exposure and HLA in healthy donors. Germline lookup yields CDR1 SGHRS and CDR2 YFSETQ. CDR3 length: 17 amino acids. The V gene end was trimmed by 0 bases and the J gene end by 9 bases; junction bases not matched to a gene: 13. Primers included in the PCR were 60 Vbeta and 13 Jbeta primers. The table came from immunoSEQ multiplex PCR; TCRdb's copy has only in-frame clones and leaves some out. Among over 150,000 clones, roughly 83% were seen once, and the ten largest hold 0.38%. Study observations and caveats: Among TCR beta chains, those listed as cytomegalovirus-associated numbered around 180. No immune exposure information besides CMV serostatus was available.

Details on this clone: Its target is unknown.

The chain has TRBV5-1 and TRBJ2-1, with 9 bases lining up with TRBD2. The specimen sequenced was PBMCs. This TCR derives from a boy younger than 10 in good health and CMV-seronegative. The CDR3 DNA sequence: TGCGCCAGCAGCTTGGATTTCCCGAGGACTAGCGAGACTGAGCAGTTCTTC. Its translation: CASSLDFPRTSETEQFF.